This T cell receptor beta chain was observed in a study of cytomegalovirus exposure and HLA in healthy donors. TCRdb's copy holds only in-frame clones and misses some; the assay was immunoSEQ multiplex PCR. Of approximately 120,000 clones listed, about nine tenths are singletons. This clone was picked up one time. V shed 6 bases, J shed 1 base, and the junction held 4 bases outside the gene matches. The CDR3 runs to 13 residues. Germline lookup yields CDR1 SQVTM and CDR2 ANQGSEA. The rearrangement uses TRBV29-1 and TRBJ2-7; 9 bases match TRBD1. Sequenced: PBMCs. The source is a woman aged 18 to 35 in good health and CMV-seronegative. CDR3: CSVGDRASYEQYF. The DNA of the CDR3 is TGCAGCGTGGGGGACAGGGCGTCCTACGAGCAGTACTTC.